These 5 T cell receptor beta chains originate from one sample sequenced in a study of Ad26.COV2.S vaccination and SARS-CoV-2 variants (dated by TCRdb to about 2021). Preparation of the library involved the immunoSEQ multiplex PCR assay. TCRdb carries this immuneACCESS record with in-frame sequences only. Its versions omit some clonotypes, under half of them owing to an unresolved V gene in the studies checked, with the rest unexplained. Here the sample has 300,000 to 350,000 clones; around 89% occur a single time. Together, the top ten hold about 5% of the sample. The treatment or condition label for this specimen denotes: approximately 18 received Ad26.COV2.S at low or high dose, single or two shots; roughly five received placebo; per-sample allocation not given. For vaccine and placebo recipients, the sequenced repertoires came from samples collected on day 63 after the first injection. The source was peripheral blood, collected in a trial of Ad26.COV2.S vaccine versus placebo. All receptors come from a person aged 18-60 years who received the Ad26.COV2.S COVID-19 vaccine or a placebo.

This clone was counted a single time. The CDR3 is CAISAVRDTDTQYF. The CDR3 bases are TGTGCCATCAGTGCGGTCAGGGACACAGATACGCAGTATTTT. The rearrangement uses TRBV10-3 and TRBJ2-3; a weak D match, TRBD1 (5 bases). Germline V CDR1 and CDR2: ENHRY, SYGVKD. Deletions cut 4 bases from V and 2 bases from J, with 10 bases between. This CDR3 region has 14 residues.

This chain uses TRBV5-4 with TRBJ2-1, with 8 bases that match TRBD1. Trimming took 3 bases from V and 4 from J; bases not matched to a gene: 3. This CDR3 comprises 14 residues. Germline V lookup: CDR1 SGHNT, CDR2 YYREEE (reference sequence). For the CDR3, the DNA is TGTGCCAGCAGCTCGAGGACAGGGTACAATGAGCAGTTCTTC. Its protein is CASSSRTGYNEQFF.

The chain couples TRBV3-1 (or the pseudogene TRBV3-2) to TRBJ1-3, with D possibly matching TRBD1 (6 bases). The CDR3 is 16 residues long. Germline V gene lookup returns CDR1 LGHDT and CDR2 YNNKEL (reference sequence). Between the trimmed V and J ends, which lost 2 bases and 0 bases, there was a span of 11 bases. CDR3 loop: CASSQPTGLSGNTIYF. The CDR3 nucleotides are TGTGCCAGCAGCCAACCGACAGGCCTCTCTGGAAACACCATATATTTT.

The rearrangement joins TRBV28 to TRBJ1-2; D may be TRBD1 (6 bases). Trimming cost V 3 bases and J 0 bases, with 8 bases left between them. Germline V CDR1 and CDR2: MDHEN, SYDVKM. The CDR3 runs to 14 residues. CDR3: CASSLGAANYGYTF. The CDR3 DNA sequence: TGTGCCAGCAGTTTGGGGGCCGCTAACTATGGCTACACCTTC.

Turning to this clone: The same CDR3 can be traced to other DNA sequences in this sample. This sequence joins TRBV19 and TRBJ1-1; D is uncertain. The CDR3 length is 13 residues. V was clipped by 4 bases and J by 0 bases, with 6 bases between them. Germline CDR1 is LNHDA and CDR2 is SQIVND (reference sequence). CDR3 sequence: CASSKKVNTEAFF. Here the CDR3 DNA reads TGTGCCAGTAGTAAGAAGGTGAACACTGAAGCTTTCTTT.